This T cell receptor beta chain was observed in a study of blood T cell repertoires in COVID-19. Study-level information: Spain, Italy and the United States supplied samples that represented acute and convalescent COVID-19.

In the original analysis: By means of reference gene primer amplification, nucleated cell counts were estimated. Assay used: immunoSEQ multiplex PCR; TCRdb lists only in-frame clones, some missing. D and trimming were read from the DNA, whereas the V and J calls and clone size are those reported in that table. Of about 220,000 clones in the sample, 82% were seen once. The germline gives CDR1 KGHDR, CDR2 SFDVKD. The V end was cut by 2 bases, the J end by 7 bases, with 16 bases between. This CDR3 comprises 15 residues. While infection was still active, Seattle patients were enrolled and then followed longitudinally.

The source material was peripheral blood. The source is a woman in her seventies with COVID-19, enrolled during active disease. The chain recombines TRBV24-1 with TRBJ1-2; D remains ambiguous. CDR3 sequence (DNA): TGTGCCACCAGTGATTCCGTGGGAGTTCGGGCTGGCTACACCTTC. Amino acid sequence: CATSDSVGVRAGYTF.